Listed here are 16 T cell receptor beta chains from one sample, sequenced in a study of T-cell memory formation after mild COVID-19. TCRdb reprocessed the 5' RACE reads via MiXCR and lists one record per CDR3 protein. Here the sample spans around 340,000 distinct CDR3 sequences, roughly 14% being singletons. Sequencing used PBMCs or a T cell subset sorted from them (not recorded which). The source is a man aged 18 to 35 who had mild COVID-19 (a few samples of this study predate the infection). Cell type and time point are not known.

J is TRBJ2-3 and V is TRBV20-1; D is unclear. V dropped 5 bases and J dropped 6 bases, with 9 bases sitting between them. The CDR3 extends over 11 amino acids. CDR1 and CDR2 from the germline V gene are DFQATT and SNEGSKA (reference sequence). CDR3 loop: CSAQGRDTQYF. Written as DNA, the CDR3 is TGCAGTGCTCAAGGACGGGATACGCAGTATTTT.

The sample holds many counts of this clonotype. The chain combines TRBV7-6 with TRBJ2-7; no firm D call. CDR3 length: 15 residues. V was shortened by 0 bases and J by 2 bases, with 11 bases between the two germline ends. Germline CDR1 reads SGHVS; CDR2 reads FNYEAQ. The CDR3 nucleotides are TGTGCCAGCAGCTTAGCGGTGGGGTGGACCTACGAGCAGTACGTC. Protein: CASSLAVGWTYEQYV.

The chain uses TRBV18 and TRBJ1-1; a weak D match, TRBD1 (5 bases). Trimming removed 3 bases at V and 4 bases at J, with 12 bases between. The CDR3 covers 14 residues. The germline gives CDR1 KGHSH, CDR2 LQKENI. CDR3 residues: CASSPDGGGTEAFF. The CDR3 coding sequence is TGTGCCAGCTCACCGGACGGGGGTGGCACTGAAGCTTTCTTT.

Only a few counts were recorded for this clonotype. This chain joins TRBV20-1 and TRBJ1-1, with TRBD1 as a possible D gene (6 bases). In germline, CDR1 is DFQATT, CDR2 SNEGSKA (reference sequence). CDR3 size: 14 residues. V lost 6 bases to trimming and J lost 0 bases, with 14 bases between them. The CDR3 bases are TGCAGTGCGATAACAGGGTCCATGAACACTGAAGCTTTCTTT. Translating gives CSAITGSMNTEAFF.

The chain recombines TRBV4-1 with TRBJ1-4; D might be TRBD1 (5 bases). CDR1 is MGHRA, CDR2 YSYEKL, per germline. This CDR3 contains 16 residues. The germline V and J ends were trimmed by 3 bases and 4 bases, with 15 bases remaining between them. CDR3 in amino acids: CASSQEGSGLNEKLFF. As DNA, the CDR3 is TGCGCCAGCAGCCAGGAGGGGTCCGGCCTTAATGAAAAACTGTTTTTT.

The CDR3 spells CASSLVLGNYGYTF. In DNA form, the CDR3 reads TGTGCCAGCAGCTTAGTCCTGGGGAACTATGGCTACACCTTC. The gene calls are TRBV7-9 and TRBJ1-2; D remains ambiguous. CDR1 and CDR2 (germline): SEHNR, FQNEAQ (reference sequence). Trimming stripped 1 base from V and 2 bases from J, with 8 bases between. The CDR3 loop spans 14 amino acids.

This clonotype was detected a few times. The chain is built from TRBV11-1 and TRBJ2-7; D gene ambiguous. Deletions cut 1 base from V and 7 bases from J, with 8 bases between. CDR1 and CDR2 (germline): SGHAT, FQDESV (reference sequence). The CDR3 spans 12 residues. CDR3 nucleotide sequence: TGTGCCAGCAGCTTAGTAGGCAAAGAGCAGTACTTC. Translated: CASSLVGKEQYF.

The V call is TRBV24-1, the J call TRBJ2-5, with D unresolved. The length of the CDR3 is 13 residues. Germline CDR1 and CDR2: KGHDR and SFDVKD. Trimming removed 4 bases at V and 4 bases at J, with 9 bases between. The chain's CDR3 is CATSDLVIETQYF. CDR3 coding DNA: TGTGCCACCAGTGACCTGGTTATAGAGACCCAGTACTTC.

The chain links TRBV18 to TRBJ1-1; 7 bases match TRBD1. J lost 0 bases, V lost 9 bases, and 7 bases had no gene match. In germline, CDR1 is KGHSH, CDR2 LQKENI. The CDR3 sequence is 14 residues long. The CDR3 region is CASRDSLMNTEAFF. CDR3 sequence (DNA): TGTGCCAGTCGGGACAGTTTGATGAACACTGAAGCTTTCTTT.

This clonotype was observed at least ten times. The chain uses TRBV7-2 and TRBJ1-1, with 7 bases fitting TRBD1. CDR1 is SGHTA and CDR2 is FQGNSA in the germline V gene. V was pared by 6 bases and J by 4 bases, with 5 bases of the junction left unmatched. The CDR3 sequence is 13 residues long. CDR3 amino acids: CASRTGWITEAFF. The CDR3 DNA follows: TGTGCCAGCAGGACAGGGTGGATCACTGAAGCTTTCTTT. Looking up the rest from reference TRBV7-2 and TRBJ1-1 gives the full variable domain: GAGVSQSPSNKVTEKGKDVELRCDPISGHTALYWYRQSLGQGLEFLIYFQGNSAPDKSGLPSDRFSAERTGGSVSTLTIQRTQQEDSAVYLCASRTGWITEAFFGQGTRLTVV.

This clonotype was counted many times. The rearrangement joins TRBV6-6 to TRBJ2-7; D not resolved. The germline V and J ends were trimmed by 5 bases and 6 bases, with 11 bases remaining between them. The CDR3 contains 12 residues. Germline lookup yields CDR1 MNHNY and CDR2 SVGAGI (reference sequence). The CDR3, as DNA: TGTGCCAGCAGTGGCCAAGGGCGCGAGCAGTACGTC. This codes for CASSGQGREQYV.

The chain is built from TRBV14 and TRBJ2-5, with a possible D match to TRBD1 (6 bases). The CDR3 length is 14 residues. Trimming removed 3 bases from V and 4 bases from J, with 12 bases in between. Germline V gives CDR1 SGHDN, CDR2 FVKESK. CDR3 sequence reads: CASSHPGAPETQYF. Here the CDR3 DNA reads TGTGCCAGCAGCCACCCAGGGGCCCCAGAGACCCAGTACTTC.

This clonotype came up a few times. The V call is TRBV9, the J call TRBJ1-5; 10 bases align to TRBD1. Trimming at V came to 4 bases and at J to 4 bases, leaving 8 bases not matched to a gene. This CDR3 is built from 16 residues. Per germline, CDR1 SGDLS and CDR2 YYNGEE. The CDR3 protein is CASSPGGTGVNQPQHF. The DNA of the CDR3 is TGTGCCAGCAGCCCTGGAGGGACAGGGGTTAATCAGCCCCAGCATTTT.

The CDR3 DNA is TGTGCCAGTAGTCCCAAACCCGGAGGAGTCTATGGCTACACCTTC. It translates to CASSPKPGGVYGYTF. The chain carries TRBV19 and TRBJ1-2; D call uncertain. V was shortened by 5 bases and J by 4 bases, with 17 bases between the two germline ends. Germline CDR1 and CDR2: LNHDA and SQIVND (reference sequence). This CDR3 comprises 15 residues.

The genes are TRBV7-2 and TRBJ2-3; the D gene is possibly TRBD2 (7 bases). The CDR3 loop spans 18 amino acids. Germline CDR1 reads SGHTA; CDR2 reads FQGNSA. The V end was cut by 4 bases, the J end by 2 bases, with 22 bases between. The CDR3 sequence is CASSSIASGGRSTDTQYF. The CDR3 bases are TGTGCCAGCAGCTCAATAGCGTCGGGGGGCCGCTCCACAGATACGCAGTATTTT.

The table lists this clonotype with a few counts. V gene TRBV24-1 combines with J gene TRBJ2-5; TRBD2 aligns across 8 bases. Trimming cost V 2 bases and J 5 bases; bases outside gene matches: 3. The CDR3 consists of 14 residues. Germline lookup yields CDR1 KGHDR and CDR2 SFDVKD. The CDR3 loop is CATSDSGLGETQYF. The CDR3 nucleotides read TGTGCCACCAGTGATTCGGGACTAGGCGAGACCCAGTACTTC.